A selection of T cell receptor beta chains follows, all from one sample in a study of blood T cell repertoires in COVID-19. Assay: immunoSEQ multiplex PCR; the TCRdb copy retains only in-frame clones and omits some. The sample has roughly 180,000 clones, roughly 88% seen once. Sequencing was done on a sample of peripheral blood. The receptors here all came from a woman under 40 with acute or convalescent COVID-19. Both conserved end residues are part of each CDR3. The order of the fields is J gene, clone size, D gene, CDR3 length, V gene, CDR3 DNA, CDR3 protein. D genes are given only for firm matches. Clone size is shown for a subset of rows, as once, few, many or a class of expanded clone.

J gene: TRBJ2-1
clone size: .
D gene: TRBD1
CDR3 length: 17
V gene: TRBV2
CDR3 DNA: TGTGCCAGCAGTGAACCAAGGGACAGGGGGACCTACAATGAGCAGTTCTTC
CDR3 protein: CASSEPRDRGTYNEQFF

J gene: TRBJ2-1
clone size: .
D gene: TRBD2
CDR3 length: 14
V gene: TRBV5-4
CDR3 DNA: TGTGCCAGCAGCACGGGACTAGCGGGACGGGAGCAGTTCTTC
CDR3 protein: CASSTGLAGREQFF

J gene: TRBJ2-6
clone size: .
D gene: .
CDR3 length: 15
V gene: TRBV6-5
CDR3 DNA: TGTGCCAGCAGACCTACAGGGTCTGGGGCCAACGTCCTGACTTTC
CDR3 protein: CASRPTGSGANVLTF

J gene: TRBJ1-2
clone size: .
D gene: .
CDR3 length: 15
V gene: TRBV19
CDR3 DNA: TGTGCCAGTACCCTCCTCGGACAGCCAAGTAATGGCTACACCTTC
CDR3 protein: CASTLLGQPSNGYTF

J gene: TRBJ1-1
clone size: .
D gene: .
CDR3 length: 14
V gene: TRBV5-1
CDR3 DNA: TGCGCCAGCAGCTTGGGACAGAGGAACACTGAAGCTTTCTTT
CDR3 protein: CASSLGQRNTEAFF

J gene: TRBJ2-7
clone size: .
D gene: .
CDR3 length: 13
V gene: TRBV28
CDR3 DNA: TGTGCCAGCAGGCAGGGGCTATGGGGGGAGCAGTACTTC
CDR3 protein: CASRQGLWGEQYF

J gene: TRBJ2-1
clone size: .
D gene: .
CDR3 length: 14
V gene: TRBV29-1
CDR3 DNA: TGCAGCGTTGGCGCCCGGGGCTCCTACAATGAGCAGTTCTTC
CDR3 protein: CSVGARGSYNEQFF

J gene: TRBJ1-2
clone size: .
D gene: .
CDR3 length: 13
V gene: TRBV29-1
CDR3 DNA: TGCAGCGTTCACAGGGAAGGAAACTATGGCTACACCTTC
CDR3 protein: CSVHREGNYGYTF

J gene: TRBJ2-2
clone size: few
D gene: .
CDR3 length: 14
V gene: TRBV6-5
CDR3 DNA: TGTGCCAGCGACGGGGGGCCGAACACCGGGGAGCTGTTTTTT
CDR3 protein: CASDGGPNTGELFF

J gene: TRBJ2-5
clone size: .
D gene: .
CDR3 length: 13
V gene: TRBV3-1/TRBV3-2
CDR3 DNA: TGTGCCAGCAGCCACCTGTACCAAGAGACCCAGTACTTC
CDR3 protein: CASSHLYQETQYF

J gene: TRBJ2-7
clone size: .
D gene: .
CDR3 length: 14
V gene: TRBV25-1
CDR3 DNA: TGTGCCAGCACCGCACCGGGGAACGAAGCCGAGCAGTACTTC
CDR3 protein: CASTAPGNEAEQYF

J gene: TRBJ2-1
clone size: .
D gene: .
CDR3 length: 13
V gene: TRBV7-9
CDR3 DNA: TGTGCCAGCAGCTTAGGGCGGGGACCCCCTCTGTTCTTC
CDR3 protein: CASSLGRGPPLFF

J gene: TRBJ2-2
clone size: few
D gene: TRBD1
CDR3 length: 15
V gene: TRBV5-6
CDR3 DNA: TGTGCCAGCAGCCTAGGACAGGGAAACACCGGGGAGCTGTTTTTT
CDR3 protein: CASSLGQGNTGELFF

J gene: TRBJ1-5
clone size: .
D gene: .
CDR3 length: 14
V gene: TRBV10-2
CDR3 DNA: TGCGCCAGCAGTGTCCCAGGGGAGATGCAGCCCCAGCATTTT
CDR3 protein: CASSVPGEMQPQHF

J gene: TRBJ1-2
clone size: .
D gene: .
CDR3 length: 12
V gene: TRBV10-2
CDR3 DNA: TGCGCCAGCAGTCCGGACAGATATGGCTACACCTTC
CDR3 protein: CASSPDRYGYTF

J gene: TRBJ1-5
clone size: .
D gene: .
CDR3 length: 14
V gene: TRBV3-1/TRBV3-2
CDR3 DNA: TGTGCCAGCAGTGAAGCGTATCAGAATCAGCCCCAGCATTTT
CDR3 protein: CASSEAYQNQPQHF

J gene: TRBJ1-1
clone size: .
D gene: .
CDR3 length: 13
V gene: TRBV6-6
CDR3 DNA: TGTGCCACCCGGGGGGAGGTGAACACTGAAGCTTTCTTT
CDR3 protein: CATRGEVNTEAFF

J gene: TRBJ1-6
clone size: .
D gene: .
CDR3 length: 14
V gene: TRBV6-6
CDR3 DNA: TGTGCCAGCAGTTACGGCGGGATGAGGTCACCCCTCCACTTT
CDR3 protein: CASSYGGMRSPLHF

J gene: TRBJ1-4
clone size: .
D gene: TRBD1
CDR3 length: 15
V gene: TRBV18
CDR3 DNA: TGTGCCAGCTCCCCGGGACAGGGGGTTAGTGAAAAACTGTTTTTT
CDR3 protein: CASSPGQGVSEKLFF

J gene: TRBJ1-6
clone size: .
D gene: TRBD1
CDR3 length: 14
V gene: TRBV6-4
CDR3 DNA: TGTGCCAGCAGCGCGACAGGGAAGGGTTCACCCCTCCACTTT
CDR3 protein: CASSATGKGSPLHF

J gene: TRBJ2-3
clone size: .
D gene: TRBD1
CDR3 length: 14
V gene: TRBV7-2
CDR3 DNA: TGTGCCAGCAGCACCGTGACAGGGGCAGATACGCAGTATTTT
CDR3 protein: CASSTVTGADTQYF

J gene: TRBJ2-1
clone size: .
D gene: .
CDR3 length: 14
V gene: TRBV5-1
CDR3 DNA: TGCGCCAGCACAACTGGAGGGCCCGGCAATGAGCAGTTCTTC
CDR3 protein: CASTTGGPGNEQFF

J gene: TRBJ2-1
clone size: .
D gene: TRBD2
CDR3 length: 15
V gene: TRBV7-8
CDR3 DNA: TGTGCCACGCTCGCGGGACTAAGCTCCTACAATGAGCAGTTCTTC
CDR3 protein: CATLAGLSSYNEQFF

J gene: TRBJ1-5
clone size: once
D gene: .
CDR3 length: 14
V gene: TRBV28
CDR3 DNA: TGTGCCAGCAGACTGCGACTGGGCAATCAGCCCCAGCATTTT
CDR3 protein: CASRLRLGNQPQHF

J gene: TRBJ1-3
clone size: .
D gene: TRBD1
CDR3 length: 13
V gene: TRBV24-1
CDR3 DNA: TGTGCCACCGTGGACAGGAGCGGAAACACCATATATTTT
CDR3 protein: CATVDRSGNTIYF

J gene: TRBJ2-1
clone size: .
D gene: TRBD2
CDR3 length: 15
V gene: TRBV19
CDR3 DNA: TGTGCCAGTAGTAGAGGACTAGATTCCTACAATGAGCAGTTCTTC
CDR3 protein: CASSRGLDSYNEQFF

J gene: TRBJ1-5
clone size: .
D gene: .
CDR3 length: 15
V gene: TRBV4-1
CDR3 DNA: TGCGCCAGCAGCCAAGAGATTGCTTACGAGGCGCCCCAGCATTTT
CDR3 protein: CASSQEIAYEAPQHF